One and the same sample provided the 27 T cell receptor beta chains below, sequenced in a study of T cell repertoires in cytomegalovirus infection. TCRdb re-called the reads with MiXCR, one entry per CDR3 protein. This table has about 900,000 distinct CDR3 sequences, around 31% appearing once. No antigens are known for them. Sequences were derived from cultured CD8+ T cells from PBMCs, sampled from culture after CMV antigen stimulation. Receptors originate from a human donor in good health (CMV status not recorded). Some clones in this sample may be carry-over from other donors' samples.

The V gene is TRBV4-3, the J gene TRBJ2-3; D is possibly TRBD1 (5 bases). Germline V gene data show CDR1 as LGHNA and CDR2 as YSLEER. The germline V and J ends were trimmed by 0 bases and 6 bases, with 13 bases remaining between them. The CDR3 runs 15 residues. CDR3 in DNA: TGCGCCAGCAGCCAAGATGAAGGGGTGGAGGATACGCAGTATTTT. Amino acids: CASSQDEGVEDTQYF.

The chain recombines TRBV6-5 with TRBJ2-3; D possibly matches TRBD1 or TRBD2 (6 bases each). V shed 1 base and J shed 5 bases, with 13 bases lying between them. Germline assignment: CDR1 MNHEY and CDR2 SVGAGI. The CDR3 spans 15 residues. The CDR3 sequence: CASSYLRRGRDTQYF. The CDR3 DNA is TGTGCCAGCAGTTACTTAAGACGGGGGCGAGATACGCAGTATTTT.

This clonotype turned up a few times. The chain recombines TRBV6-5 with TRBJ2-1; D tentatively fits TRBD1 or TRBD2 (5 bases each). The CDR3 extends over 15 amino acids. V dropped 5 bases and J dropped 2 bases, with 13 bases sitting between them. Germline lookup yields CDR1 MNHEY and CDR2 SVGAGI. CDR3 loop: CASSPLQGPYNEQFF. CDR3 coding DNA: TGTGCCAGCAGTCCCCTGCAGGGACCCTACAATGAGCAGTTCTTC.

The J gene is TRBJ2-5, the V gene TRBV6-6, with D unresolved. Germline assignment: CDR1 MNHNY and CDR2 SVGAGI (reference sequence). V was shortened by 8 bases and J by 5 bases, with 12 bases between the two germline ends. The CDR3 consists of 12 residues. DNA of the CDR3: TGTGCCAGCGTCGGGCAATGGGAGACCCAGTACTTC. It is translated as CASVGQWETQYF.

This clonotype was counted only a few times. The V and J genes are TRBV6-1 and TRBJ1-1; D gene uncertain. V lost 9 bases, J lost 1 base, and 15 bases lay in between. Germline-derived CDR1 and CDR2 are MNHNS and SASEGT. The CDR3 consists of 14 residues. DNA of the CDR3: TGTGCCAGTCAACTGTGGGCAGCGAACACTGAAGCTTTCTTT. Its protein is CASQLWAANTEAFF.

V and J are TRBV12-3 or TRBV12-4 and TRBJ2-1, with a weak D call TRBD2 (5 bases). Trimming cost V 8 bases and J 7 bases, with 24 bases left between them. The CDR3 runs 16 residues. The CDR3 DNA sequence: TGTGCCAGCTCCTCCCTTGAGGCGGAGGAGCGAAATGAGCAGTTCTTC. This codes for CASSSLEAEERNEQFF.

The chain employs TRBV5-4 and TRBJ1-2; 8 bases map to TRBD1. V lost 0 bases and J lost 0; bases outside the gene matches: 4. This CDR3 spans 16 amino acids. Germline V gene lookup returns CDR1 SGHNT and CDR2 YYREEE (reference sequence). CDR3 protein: CASSLERTGSNYGYTF. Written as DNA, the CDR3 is TGTGCCAGCAGCTTGGAGAGGACAGGGTCTAACTATGGCTACACCTTC.

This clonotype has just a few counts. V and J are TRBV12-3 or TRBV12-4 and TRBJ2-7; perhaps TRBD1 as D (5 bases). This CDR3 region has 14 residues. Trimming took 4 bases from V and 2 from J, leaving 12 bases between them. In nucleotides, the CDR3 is TGTGCCAGCAGTTCCAACAGGATCCCCTACGAGCAGTACTTC. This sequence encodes CASSSNRIPYEQYF.

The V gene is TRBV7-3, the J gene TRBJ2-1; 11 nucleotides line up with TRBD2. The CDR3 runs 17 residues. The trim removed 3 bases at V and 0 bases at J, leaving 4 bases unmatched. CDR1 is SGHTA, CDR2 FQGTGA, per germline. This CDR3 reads CASSFLAGGTSYNEQFF. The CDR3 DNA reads TGTGCCAGCAGCTTCTTAGCGGGGGGGACCTCCTACAATGAGCAGTTCTTC. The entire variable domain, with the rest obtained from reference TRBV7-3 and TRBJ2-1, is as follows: GAGVSQTPSNKVTEKGKYVELRCDPISGHTALYWYRQSLGQGPEFLIYFQGTGAADDSGLPNDRFFAVRPEGSVSTLKIQRTERGDSAVYLCASSFLAGGTSYNEQFFGPGTRLTVL.

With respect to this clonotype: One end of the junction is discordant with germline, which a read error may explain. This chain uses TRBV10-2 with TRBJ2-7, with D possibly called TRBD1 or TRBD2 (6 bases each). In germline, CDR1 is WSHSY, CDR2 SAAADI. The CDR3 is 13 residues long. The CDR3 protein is CASSESMRSGEDF. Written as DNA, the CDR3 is TGCGCCAGCAGTGAGTCGATGCGGTCAGGGGAGGACTTC.

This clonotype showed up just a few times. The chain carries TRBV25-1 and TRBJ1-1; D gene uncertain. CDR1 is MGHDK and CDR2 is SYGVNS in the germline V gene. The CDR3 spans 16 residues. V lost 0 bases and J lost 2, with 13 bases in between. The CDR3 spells CASSEYAADLNTEAFF. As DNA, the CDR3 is TGTGCCAGCAGTGAATATGCCGCAGACCTCAACACTGAAGCTTTCTTT. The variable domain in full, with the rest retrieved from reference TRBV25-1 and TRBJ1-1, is EADIYQTPRYLVIGTGKKITLECSQTMGHDKMYWYQQDPGMELHLIHYSYGVNSTEKGDLSSESTVSRIRTEHFPLTLESARPSHTSQYLCASSEYAADLNTEAFFGQGTRLTVV.

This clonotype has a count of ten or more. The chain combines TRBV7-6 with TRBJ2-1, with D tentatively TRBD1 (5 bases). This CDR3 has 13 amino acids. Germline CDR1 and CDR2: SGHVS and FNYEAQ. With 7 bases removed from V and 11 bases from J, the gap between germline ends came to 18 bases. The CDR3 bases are TGTGCCAGCAAGGGGCAGGGAACGGCTCAGCAGTTCTTC. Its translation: CASKGQGTAQQFF.

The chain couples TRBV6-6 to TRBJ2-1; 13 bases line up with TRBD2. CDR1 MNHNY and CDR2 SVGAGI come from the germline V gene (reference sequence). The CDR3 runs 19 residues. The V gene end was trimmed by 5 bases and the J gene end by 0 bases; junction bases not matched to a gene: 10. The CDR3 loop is CASSPSGLAGLSSYNEQFF. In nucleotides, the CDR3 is TGTGCCAGCAGTCCTTCGGGACTAGCGGGGTTAAGCTCCTACAATGAGCAGTTCTTC.

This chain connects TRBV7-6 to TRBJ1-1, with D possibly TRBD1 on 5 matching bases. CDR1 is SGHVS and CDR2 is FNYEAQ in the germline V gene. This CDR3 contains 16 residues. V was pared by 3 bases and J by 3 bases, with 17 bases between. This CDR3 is CASSFGWGGVDTEAFF. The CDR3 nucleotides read TGTGCCAGCAGCTTTGGTTGGGGGGGGGTGGACACTGAAGCTTTCTTT.

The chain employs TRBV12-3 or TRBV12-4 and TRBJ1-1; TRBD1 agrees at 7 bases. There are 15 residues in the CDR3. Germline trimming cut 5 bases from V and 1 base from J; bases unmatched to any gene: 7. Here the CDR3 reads CASSPRTGTNTEAFF. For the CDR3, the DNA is TGTGCCAGCAGTCCAAGGACAGGTACGAACACTGAAGCTTTCTTT.

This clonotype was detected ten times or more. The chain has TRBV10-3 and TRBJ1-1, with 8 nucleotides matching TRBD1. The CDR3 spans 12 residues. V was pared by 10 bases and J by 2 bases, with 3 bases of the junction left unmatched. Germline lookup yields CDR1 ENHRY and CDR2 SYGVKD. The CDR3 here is CATGQGNTEAFF. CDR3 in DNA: TGTGCCACCGGACAGGGAAACACTGAAGCTTTCTTT.

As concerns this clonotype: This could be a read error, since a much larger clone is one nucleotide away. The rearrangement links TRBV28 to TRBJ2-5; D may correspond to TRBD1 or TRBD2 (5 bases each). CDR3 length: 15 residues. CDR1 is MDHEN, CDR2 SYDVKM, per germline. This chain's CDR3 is CVSSLPRDPVKTQYF. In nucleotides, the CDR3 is TGTGTCAGCAGTTTACCCCGGGACCCCGTGAAGACCCAGTACTTC.

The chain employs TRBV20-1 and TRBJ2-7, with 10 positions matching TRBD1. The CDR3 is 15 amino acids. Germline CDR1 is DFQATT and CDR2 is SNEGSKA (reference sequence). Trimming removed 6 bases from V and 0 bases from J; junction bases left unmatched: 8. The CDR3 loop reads CSALPGTGASYEQYF. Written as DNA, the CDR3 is TGCAGTGCACTTCCCGGGACAGGGGCCTCCTACGAGCAGTACTTC.

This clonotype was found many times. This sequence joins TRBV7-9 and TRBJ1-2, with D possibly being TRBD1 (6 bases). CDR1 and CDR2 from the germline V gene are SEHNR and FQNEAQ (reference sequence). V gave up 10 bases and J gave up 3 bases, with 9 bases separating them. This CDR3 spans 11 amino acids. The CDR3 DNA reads TGTGCCACCCGGACAGACTATGGCTACACCTTC. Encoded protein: CATRTDYGYTF.

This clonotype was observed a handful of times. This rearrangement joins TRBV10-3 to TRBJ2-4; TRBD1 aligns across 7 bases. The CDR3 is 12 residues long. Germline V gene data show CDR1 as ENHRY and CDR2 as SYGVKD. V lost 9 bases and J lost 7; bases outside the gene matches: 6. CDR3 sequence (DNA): TGTGCCATTTCTCAGGGGGACAACATTCAGTACTTC. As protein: CAISQGDNIQYF.

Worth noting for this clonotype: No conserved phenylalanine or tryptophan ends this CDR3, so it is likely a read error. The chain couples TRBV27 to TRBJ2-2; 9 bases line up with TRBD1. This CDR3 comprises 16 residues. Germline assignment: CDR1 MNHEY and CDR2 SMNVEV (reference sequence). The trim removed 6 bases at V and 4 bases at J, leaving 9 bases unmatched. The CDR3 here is CASRRRQQGATGELFS. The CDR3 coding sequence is TGTGCCAGCAGACGAAGGCAACAGGGGGCCACCGGGGAGCTGTTTTCT.

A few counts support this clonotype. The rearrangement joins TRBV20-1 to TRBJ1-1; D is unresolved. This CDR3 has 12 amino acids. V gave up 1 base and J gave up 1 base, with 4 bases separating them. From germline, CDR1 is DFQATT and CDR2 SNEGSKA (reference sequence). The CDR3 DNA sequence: TGCAGTGCTAGAGGACGGAACACTGAAGCTTTCTTT. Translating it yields CSARGRNTEAFF.

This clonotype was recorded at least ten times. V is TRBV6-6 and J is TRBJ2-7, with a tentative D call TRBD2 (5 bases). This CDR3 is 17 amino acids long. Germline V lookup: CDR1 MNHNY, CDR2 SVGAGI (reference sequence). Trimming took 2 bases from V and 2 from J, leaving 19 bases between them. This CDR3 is CASSYPTGDKTPYEQYV. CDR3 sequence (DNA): TGTGCCAGCAGTTACCCCACCGGGGATAAAACGCCCTACGAGCAGTACGTC.

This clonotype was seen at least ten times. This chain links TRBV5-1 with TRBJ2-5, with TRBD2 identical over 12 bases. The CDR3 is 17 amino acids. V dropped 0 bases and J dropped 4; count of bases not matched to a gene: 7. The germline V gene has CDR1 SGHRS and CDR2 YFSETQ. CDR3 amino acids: CASSLAVLAGGAETQYF. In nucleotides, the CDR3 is TGCGCCAGCAGCTTGGCCGTCCTAGCGGGGGGGGCAGAGACCCAGTACTTC.

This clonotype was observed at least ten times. The CDR3 DNA follows: TGTGCCAGCAGCTTAGTGACAGCTTTTAACACTGAAGCTTTCTTT. It codes for CASSLVTAFNTEAFF. J is TRBJ1-1 and V is TRBV7-2; maybe TRBD1 (5 bases). V lost 1 base and J 2 bases, leaving 11 bases between the germline ends. CDR1 SGHTA and CDR2 FQGNSA come from the germline V gene. This CDR3 has 15 residues.

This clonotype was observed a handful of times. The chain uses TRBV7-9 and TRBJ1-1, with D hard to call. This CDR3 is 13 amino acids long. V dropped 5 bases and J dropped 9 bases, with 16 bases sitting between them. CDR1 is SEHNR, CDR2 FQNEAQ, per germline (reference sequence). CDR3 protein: CASSHKGRRQAFF. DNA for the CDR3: TGTGCCAGCAGCCACAAGGGCAGGCGGCAAGCTTTCTTT.

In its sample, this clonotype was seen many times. CDR3 DNA: TGTGCCAGCAGCTTCCTGGACGGCTACAATGAGCAGTTCTTC. As protein: CASSFLDGYNEQFF. V and J are TRBV7-2 and TRBJ2-1; D gene ambiguous. The V end lost 3 bases, the J end lost 3 bases, and 9 bases lay between the germline ends. The germline V gene encodes CDR1 SGHTA and CDR2 FQGNSA. This CDR3 comprises 14 residues.